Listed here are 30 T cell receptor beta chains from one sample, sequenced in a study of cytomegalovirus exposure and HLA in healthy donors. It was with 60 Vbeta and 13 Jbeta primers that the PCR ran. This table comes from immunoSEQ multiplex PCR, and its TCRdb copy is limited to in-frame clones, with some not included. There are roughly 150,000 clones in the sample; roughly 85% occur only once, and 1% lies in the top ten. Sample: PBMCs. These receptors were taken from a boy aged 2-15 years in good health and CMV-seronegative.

The CDR3 protein is CASSPRDRVNEQFF. CDR3 bases: TGTGCCAGCAGTCCCCGGGACAGGGTAAATGAGCAGTTCTTC. V usage is TRBV28 and J usage is TRBJ2-1; 9 bases map to TRBD1. This CDR3 region has 14 residues. V lost 5 bases to trimming and J lost 7 bases; unmatched junction nucleotides: 6. Germline V gene sequence: CDR1 MDHEN, CDR2 SYDVKM. Full variable domain (rest looked up from reference TRBV28 and TRBJ2-1): DVKVTQSSRYLVKRTGEKVFLECVQDMDHENMFWYRQDPGLGLRLIYFSYDVKMKEKGDIPEGYSVSREKKERFSLILESASTNQTSMYLCASSPRDRVNEQFFGPGTRLTVL.

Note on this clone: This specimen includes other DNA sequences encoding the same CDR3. CDR3 in DNA: TGTGCCAGCAGCCAAGGGGGAGCCACCGGGGAGCTGTTTTTT. This translates into CASSQGGATGELFF. V gene TRBV14 combines with J gene TRBJ2-2, with a possible D match to TRBD2 (5 bases). V was clipped by 1 base and J by 4 bases, with 7 bases between them. This CDR3 has 14 residues. CDR1 and CDR2 (germline): SGHDN, FVKESK.

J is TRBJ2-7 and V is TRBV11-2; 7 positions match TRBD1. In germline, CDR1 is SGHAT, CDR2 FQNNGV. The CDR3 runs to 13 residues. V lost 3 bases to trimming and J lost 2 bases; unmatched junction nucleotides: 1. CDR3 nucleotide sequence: TGTGCCAGCAGCTTGGGACAGACCTACGAGCAGTACGTC. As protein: CASSLGQTYEQYV.

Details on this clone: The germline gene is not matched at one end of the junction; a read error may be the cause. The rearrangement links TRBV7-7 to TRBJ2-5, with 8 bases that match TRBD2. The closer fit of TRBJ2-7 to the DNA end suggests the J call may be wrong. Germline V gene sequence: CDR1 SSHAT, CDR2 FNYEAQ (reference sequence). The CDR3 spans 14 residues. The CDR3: CASSFREGLVEQYF. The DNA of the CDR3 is TGTGCTAGCAGCTTTCGGGAGGGCCTGGTCGAGCAGTACTTC.

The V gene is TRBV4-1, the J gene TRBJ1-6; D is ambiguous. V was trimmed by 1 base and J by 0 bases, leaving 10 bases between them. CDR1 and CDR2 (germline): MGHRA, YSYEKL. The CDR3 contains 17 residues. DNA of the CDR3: TGCGCCAGCAGCCAAGGATTAGCGAGCTCCTATAATTCACCCCTCCACTTT. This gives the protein CASSQGLASSYNSPLHF.

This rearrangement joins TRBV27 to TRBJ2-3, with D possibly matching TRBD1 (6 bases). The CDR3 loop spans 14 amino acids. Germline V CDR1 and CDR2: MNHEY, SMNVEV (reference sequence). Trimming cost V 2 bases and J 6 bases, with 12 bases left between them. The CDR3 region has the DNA TGTGCCAGCAGTTTAGGTTCAGGGGCTGATACGCAGTATTTT. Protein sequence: CASSLGSGADTQYF.

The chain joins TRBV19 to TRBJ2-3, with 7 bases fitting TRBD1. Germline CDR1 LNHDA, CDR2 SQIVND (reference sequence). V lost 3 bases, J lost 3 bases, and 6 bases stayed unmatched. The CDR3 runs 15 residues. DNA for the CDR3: TGTGCCAGTAGTATCCAGGGGGAAGGGACAGATACGCAGTATTTT. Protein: CASSIQGEGTDTQYF.

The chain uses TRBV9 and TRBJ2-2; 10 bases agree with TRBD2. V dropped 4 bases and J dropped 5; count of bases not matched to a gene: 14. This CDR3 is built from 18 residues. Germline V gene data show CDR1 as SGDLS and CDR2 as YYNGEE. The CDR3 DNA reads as TGTGCCAGCAGCTTAGTGGTAGCGGGAGGCTCCGGAACCGGGGAGCTGTTTTTT. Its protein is CASSLVVAGGSGTGELFF.

CDR3 in amino acids: CASSIRTSGRTDTQYF. The CDR3 region has the DNA TGTGCCAGTAGTATTCGGACTAGCGGCCGCACAGATACGCAGTATTTT. V is TRBV19 and J is TRBJ2-3; the match to TRBD2 covers 10 bases. From germline, CDR1 is LNHDA and CDR2 SQIVND (reference sequence). There are 16 residues in the CDR3. The J segment lost 1 base and the V segment lost 3 bases, leaving 4 bases of the junction unmatched.

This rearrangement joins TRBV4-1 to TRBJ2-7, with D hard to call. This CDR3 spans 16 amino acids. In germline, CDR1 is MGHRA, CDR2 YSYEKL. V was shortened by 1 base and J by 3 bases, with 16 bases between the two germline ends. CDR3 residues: CASSQGATPLVYEQYV. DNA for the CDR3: TGCGCCAGCAGCCAAGGGGCGACGCCACTCGTCTACGAGCAGTACGTC.

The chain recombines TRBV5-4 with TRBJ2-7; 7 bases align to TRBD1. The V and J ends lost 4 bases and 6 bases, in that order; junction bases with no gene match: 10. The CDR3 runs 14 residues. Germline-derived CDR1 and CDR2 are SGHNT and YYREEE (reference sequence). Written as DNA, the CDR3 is TGTGCCAGCAGCGGCCAAACAGGGGTGTGCGAGCAGTACTTC. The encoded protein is CASSGQTGVCEQYF.

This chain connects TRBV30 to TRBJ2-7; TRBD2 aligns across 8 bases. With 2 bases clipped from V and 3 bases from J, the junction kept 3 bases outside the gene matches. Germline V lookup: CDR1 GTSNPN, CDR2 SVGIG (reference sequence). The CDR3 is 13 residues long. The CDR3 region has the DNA TGTGCCTGGAGTCGGACTAGCTACTACGAGCAGTACTTC. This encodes CAWSRTSYYEQYF.

In nucleotides, the CDR3 is TGTGCCAGCAGTGCGGCACAGGGGGTAAACACCGGGGAGCTGTTTTTT. It specifies CASSAAQGVNTGELFF. This chain connects TRBV6-1 to TRBJ2-2; TRBD1 agrees at 8 bases. The CDR3 length is 16 residues. The V segment lost 4 bases and the J segment 2 bases; nucleotides outside the gene matches: 6. From germline, CDR1 is MNHNS and CDR2 SASEGT.

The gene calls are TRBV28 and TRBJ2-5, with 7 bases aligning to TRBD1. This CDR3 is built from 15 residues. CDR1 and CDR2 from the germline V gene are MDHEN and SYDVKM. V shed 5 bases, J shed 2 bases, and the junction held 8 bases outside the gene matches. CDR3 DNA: TGTGCCAGCAGTCCCTGGACAGGCCTACAAGAGACCCAGTACTTC. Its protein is CASSPWTGLQETQYF.

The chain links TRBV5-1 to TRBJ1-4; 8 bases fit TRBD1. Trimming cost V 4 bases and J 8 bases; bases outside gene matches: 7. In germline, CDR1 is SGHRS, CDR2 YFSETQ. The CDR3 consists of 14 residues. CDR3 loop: CASSPDRVLEKLFF. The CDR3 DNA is TGCGCCAGCAGCCCGGACAGGGTTCTAGAAAAACTGTTTTTT.

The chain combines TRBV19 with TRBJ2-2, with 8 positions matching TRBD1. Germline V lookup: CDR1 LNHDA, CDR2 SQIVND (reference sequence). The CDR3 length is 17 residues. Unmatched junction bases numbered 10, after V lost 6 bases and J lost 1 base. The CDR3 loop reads CASRTPNGQGNTGELFF. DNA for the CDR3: TGTGCCAGTAGGACTCCTAACGGACAGGGGAACACCGGGGAGCTGTTTTTT.

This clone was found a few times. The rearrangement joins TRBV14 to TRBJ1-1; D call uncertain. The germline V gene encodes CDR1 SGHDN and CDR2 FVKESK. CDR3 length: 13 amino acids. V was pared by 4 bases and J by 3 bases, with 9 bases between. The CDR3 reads CASSLRSHTEAFF. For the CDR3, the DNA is TGTGCCAGCAGCCTCAGATCGCACACTGAAGCTTTCTTT.

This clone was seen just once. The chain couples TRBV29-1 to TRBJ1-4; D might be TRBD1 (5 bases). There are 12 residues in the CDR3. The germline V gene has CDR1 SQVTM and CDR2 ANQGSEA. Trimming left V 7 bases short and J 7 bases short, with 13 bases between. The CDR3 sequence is CSATWGSEKLFF. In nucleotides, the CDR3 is TGCAGCGCCACCTGGGGCTCTGAAAAACTGTTTTTT.

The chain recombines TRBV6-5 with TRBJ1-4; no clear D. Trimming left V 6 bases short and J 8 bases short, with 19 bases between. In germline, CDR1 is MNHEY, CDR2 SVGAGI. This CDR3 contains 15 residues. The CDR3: CASSHLQPPEEKLFF. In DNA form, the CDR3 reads TGTGCCAGCAGCCACTTACAGCCCCCCGAAGAAAAACTGTTTTTT.

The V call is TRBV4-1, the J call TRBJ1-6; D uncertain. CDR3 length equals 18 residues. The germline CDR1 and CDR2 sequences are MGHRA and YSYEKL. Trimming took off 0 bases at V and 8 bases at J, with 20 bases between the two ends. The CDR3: CASSQEFVLEGPDSPLHF. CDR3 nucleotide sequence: TGCGCCAGCAGCCAAGAGTTTGTCCTGGAGGGCCCCGATTCACCCCTCCACTTT.

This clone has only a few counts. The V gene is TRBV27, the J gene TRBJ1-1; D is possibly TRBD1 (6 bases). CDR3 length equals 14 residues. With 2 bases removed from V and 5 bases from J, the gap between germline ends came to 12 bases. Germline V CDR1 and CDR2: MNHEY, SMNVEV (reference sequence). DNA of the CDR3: TGTGCCAGCAGTTTAGAAGGGGGGGGGACTGAAGCTTTCTTT. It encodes CASSLEGGGTEAFF.

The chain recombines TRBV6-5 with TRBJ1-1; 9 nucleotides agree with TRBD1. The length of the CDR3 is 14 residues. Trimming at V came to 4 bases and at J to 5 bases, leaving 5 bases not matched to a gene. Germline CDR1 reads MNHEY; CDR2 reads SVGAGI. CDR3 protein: CASSWTGVNTEAFF. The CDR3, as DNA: TGTGCCAGCAGTTGGACAGGGGTAAATACTGAAGCTTTCTTT.

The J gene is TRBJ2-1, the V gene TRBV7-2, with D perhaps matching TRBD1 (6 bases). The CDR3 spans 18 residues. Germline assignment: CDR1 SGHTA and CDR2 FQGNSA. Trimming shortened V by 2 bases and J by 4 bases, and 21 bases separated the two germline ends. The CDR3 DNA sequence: TGTGCCAGCAGCTTACGTCCCCCTAGCCAGGGGTCGTACAATGAGCAGTTCTTC. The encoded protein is CASSLRPPSQGSYNEQFF. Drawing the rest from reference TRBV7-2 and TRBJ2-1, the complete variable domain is GAGVSQSPSNKVTEKGKDVELRCDPISGHTALYWYRQSLGQGLEFLIYFQGNSAPDKSGLPSDRFSAERTGGSVSTLTIQRTQQEDSAVYLCASSLRPPSQGSYNEQFFGPGTRLTVL.

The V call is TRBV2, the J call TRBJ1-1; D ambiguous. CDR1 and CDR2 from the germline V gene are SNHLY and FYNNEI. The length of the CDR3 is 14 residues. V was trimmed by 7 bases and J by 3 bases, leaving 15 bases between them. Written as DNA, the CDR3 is TGTGCCAGCAAGTTCGACTCGGACTACACTGAAGCTTTCTTT. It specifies CASKFDSDYTEAFF.

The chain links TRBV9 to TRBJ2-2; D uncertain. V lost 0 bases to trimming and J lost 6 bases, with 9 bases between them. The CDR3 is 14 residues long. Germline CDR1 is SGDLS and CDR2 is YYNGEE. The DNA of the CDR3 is TGTGCCAGCAGCGTAGGGCCCGGGTCCGGGGAGCTGTTTTTT. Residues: CASSVGPGSGELFF.

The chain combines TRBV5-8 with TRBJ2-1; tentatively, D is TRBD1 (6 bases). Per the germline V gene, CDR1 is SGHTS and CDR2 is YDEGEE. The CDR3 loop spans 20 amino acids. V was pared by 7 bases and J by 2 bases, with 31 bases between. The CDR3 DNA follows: TGTGCCAGCCCGCAGCTTGTGCCAAAAGGGTACAGGGTGGCCTACAATGAGCAGTTCTTC. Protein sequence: CASPQLVPKGYRVAYNEQFF. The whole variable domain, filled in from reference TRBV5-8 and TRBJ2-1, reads EAGVTQSPTHLIKTRGQQATLRCSPISGHTSVYWYQQALGLGLQFLLWYDEGEERNRGNFPPRFSGRQFPNYSSELNVNALELEDSALYLCASPQLVPKGYRVAYNEQFFGPGTRLTVL.

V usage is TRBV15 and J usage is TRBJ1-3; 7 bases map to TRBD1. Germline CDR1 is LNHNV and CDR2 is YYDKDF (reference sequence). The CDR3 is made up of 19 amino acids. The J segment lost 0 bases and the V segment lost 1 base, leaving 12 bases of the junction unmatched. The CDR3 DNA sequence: TGTGCCACCAGCAGAGTGGGTGGGACAGCCCTGAGCTCTGGAAACACCATATATTTT. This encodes CATSRVGGTALSSGNTIYF.

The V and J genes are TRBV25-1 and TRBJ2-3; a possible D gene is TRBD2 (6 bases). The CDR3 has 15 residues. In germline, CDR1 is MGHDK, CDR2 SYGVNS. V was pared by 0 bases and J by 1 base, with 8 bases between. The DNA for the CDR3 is TGTGCCAGCAGTGAATATGGAGGGGGCACAGATACGCAGTATTTT. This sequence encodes CASSEYGGGTDTQYF.

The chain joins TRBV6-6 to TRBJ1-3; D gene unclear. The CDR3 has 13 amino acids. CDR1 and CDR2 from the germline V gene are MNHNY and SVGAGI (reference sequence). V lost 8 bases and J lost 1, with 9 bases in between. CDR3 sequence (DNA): TGTGCCAGCCGTGCGGGGTCTGGAAACACCATATATTTT. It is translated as CASRAGSGNTIYF.

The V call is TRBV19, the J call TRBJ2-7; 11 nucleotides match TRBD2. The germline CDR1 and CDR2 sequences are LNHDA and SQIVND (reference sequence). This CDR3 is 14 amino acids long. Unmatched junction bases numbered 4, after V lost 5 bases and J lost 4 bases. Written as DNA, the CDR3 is TGTGCCAGTAGTGTTAGCGGGAGGGTGTACGAGCAGTACTTC. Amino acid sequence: CASSVSGRVYEQYF.